These 23 T cell receptor beta chains were all obtained from the same sample, sequenced in a study of shared clonotypes between healthy human individuals. Clones were read by immunoSEQ multiplex PCR, and TCRdb kept only the in-frame ones, dropping some. The sample has 110,000 or so clones, 65% to 75% seen once. Specimen: memory CD8+ T cells sorted from blood. Subset meaning: CD45RO+ cells pooled with CCR7-negative TemRA cells. The receptors originated from a woman aged 25 to 39 in good health.

CDR3 loop: CASSLRRDQPQHF. The CDR3 DNA reads TGTGCCAGCAGCTTACGCAGGGATCAGCCCCAGCATTTT. The chain has TRBV7-2 and TRBJ1-5; TRBD1 is a possible D gene (5 bases). CDR3 length: 13 residues. Germline CDR1 SGHTA, CDR2 FQGNSA. V lost 2 bases, J lost 5 bases, and 7 bases lay in between.

This clone has more than one count but fewer than ten. The chain links TRBV27 to TRBJ2-3; D gene unclear. CDR3 length equals 18 residues. Trimming left V 2 bases short and J 0 bases short, with 18 bases between. The germline gives CDR1 MNHEY, CDR2 SMNVEV (reference sequence). The CDR3 DNA is TGTGCCAGCAGTTTAGTCCCTCCGACACCTCTAAGCACAGATACGCAGTATTTT. This gives the protein CASSLVPPTPLSTDTQYF.

The V call is TRBV6-4, the J call TRBJ2-1; 13 bases align to TRBD2. Looked up from germline, CDR1 is MRHNA and CDR2 is SNTAGT. The junction had 4 bases not matched to a gene; V was cut back by 6 bases and J by 5 bases. This CDR3 has 15 residues. In DNA, the CDR3 is TGTGCCAGCAGCCCTGGACTAGCGGGGGACAATGAGCAGTTCTTC. Amino acids: CASSPGLAGDNEQFF.

The chain has TRBV7-9 and TRBJ1-2; 9 bases match TRBD1. From germline, CDR1 is SEHNR and CDR2 FQNEAQ (reference sequence). CDR3 length equals 14 residues. V trimming: 3 bases; J trimming: 10 bases; junction bases outside the gene matches: 9. As DNA, the CDR3 is TGTGCCAGCAGCTTCATGACAGGGGGTAGTTACTACACCTTC. This codes for CASSFMTGGSYYTF.

The chain is built from TRBV7-9 and TRBJ1-5, with D hard to call. CDR1 is SEHNR, CDR2 FQNEAQ, per germline (reference sequence). Trimming took 1 base from V and 11 from J, leaving 9 bases between them. The length of the CDR3 is 12 residues. The CDR3 nucleotides read TGTGCCAGCAGCTTAGAGGCGGAGGCCCAGCATTTT. This translates into CASSLEAEAQHF.

This clone occurred once. CDR3 region: CASSLGPVGGNQPQHF. The DNA of the CDR3 is TGTGCCAGCAGCTTAGGACCGGTTGGGGGCAATCAGCCCCAGCATTTT. V gene TRBV11-2 combines with J gene TRBJ1-5; D unresolved. Germline CDR1 is SGHAT and CDR2 is FQNNGV. The CDR3 runs to 16 residues. The V end was cut by 1 base, the J end by 2 bases, with 12 bases between.

The chain uses TRBV5-1 and TRBJ2-7; 13 bases map to TRBD2. The CDR3 contains 18 residues. The germline gives CDR1 SGHRS, CDR2 YFSETQ. The junction had 13 bases not matched to a gene; V was cut back by 4 bases and J by 3 bases. The CDR3 region is CASSKTSGRPILYYEQYF. The DNA for the CDR3 is TGCGCCAGCAGCAAGACTAGCGGGAGGCCGATCCTTTACTACGAGCAGTACTTC.

This clone has more than one count but fewer than ten. The chain recombines TRBV7-9 with TRBJ1-2; D is ambiguous. The V gene lost 5 bases and the J gene lost 6 bases, with 10 bases spanning the gap. The CDR3 is 12 amino acids. Germline V lookup: CDR1 SEHNR, CDR2 FQNEAQ (reference sequence). The CDR3 bases are TGTGCCAGCAGCCTTATGGTGGATGGCTACACCTTC. This codes for CASSLMVDGYTF.

This chain connects TRBV27 to TRBJ2-7; 9 bases align to TRBD2. The germline CDR1 and CDR2 sequences are MNHEY and SMNVEV (reference sequence). The CDR3 runs to 15 residues. With V trimmed by 5 bases and J by 9 bases, 14 bases remained unmatched. Here the CDR3 reads CASSPRLAEPPGQYF. CDR3 DNA sequence: TGTGCCAGCAGTCCCCGACTAGCGGAACCCCCCGGGCAGTACTTC.

The V and J genes are TRBV18 and TRBJ2-7, with D unresolved. Germline values: CDR1 KGHSH, CDR2 LQKENI. The CDR3 contains 14 residues. V gave up 3 bases and J gave up 2 bases, with 11 bases separating them. The chain's CDR3 is CASSPTDKPYEQYF. The CDR3 DNA reads as TGTGCCAGCTCACCTACCGACAAGCCCTACGAGCAGTACTTC.

CDR3 nucleotide sequence: TGTGCCTGGAGTTTAACAGGGGGTGATGCGGAGACCCAGTACTTC. Translating it yields CAWSLTGGDAETQYF. V is TRBV30 and J is TRBJ2-5; 8 bases line up with TRBD1. The length of the CDR3 is 15 residues. V trimming: 2 bases; J trimming: 5 bases; junction bases outside the gene matches: 10. Germline-derived CDR1 and CDR2 are GTSNPN and SVGIG (reference sequence). Variable domain in full (rest from reference TRBV30 and TRBJ2-5): SQTIHQWPATLVQPVGSPLSLECTVEGTSNPNLYWYRQAAGRGLQLLFYSVGIGQISSEVPQNLSASRPQDRQFILSSKKLLLSDSGFYLCAWSLTGGDAETQYFGPGTRLLVL.

This chain's CDR3 is CASSTGDRDSSEQYF. Here the CDR3 DNA reads TGCGCCAGCAGCACGGGGGACAGGGATTCTTCCGAGCAGTACTTC. The V gene is TRBV5-1, the J gene TRBJ2-7; 9 bases agree with TRBD1. Trimming cost V 4 bases and J 6 bases; bases outside gene matches: 11. CDR3 length: 15 amino acids. Looked up from germline, CDR1 is SGHRS and CDR2 is YFSETQ.

This clone was seen a few times. The V and J genes are TRBV28 and TRBJ1-2; D perhaps matches TRBD1 (5 bases). Germline CDR1 and CDR2: MDHEN and SYDVKM. Trimming took 1 base from V and 1 from J, leaving 13 bases between them. The CDR3 has 16 amino acids. CDR3 DNA: TGTGCCAGCAGTTTATTCGGGGGAATTGATAACTATGGCTACACCTTC. Residues: CASSLFGGIDNYGYTF.

CDR3 amino acids: CASNPVGVAGGLTKNIQYF. CDR3 bases: TGTGCCAGCAACCCAGTGGGAGTAGCGGGAGGGTTGACCAAAAACATTCAGTACTTC. V usage is TRBV2 and J usage is TRBJ2-4; 11 positions agree with TRBD2. Germline-derived CDR1 and CDR2 are SNHLY and FYNNEI. V lost 7 bases, J lost 2 bases, and 16 bases stayed unmatched. The CDR3 has 19 residues.

This clone was seen only a few times. The chain has TRBV6-6 and TRBJ1-1; D not resolved. The CDR3 length is 14 residues. The V end was cut by 6 bases, the J end by 1 base, with 12 bases between. In germline, CDR1 is MNHNY, CDR2 SVGAGI (reference sequence). CDR3 in DNA: TGTGCCAGCAGCCCAGTCGGGAGGAACACTGAAGCTTTCTTT. Protein product: CASSPVGRNTEAFF.

The rearrangement links TRBV10-1 to TRBJ2-5; 7 bases fit TRBD1. Per the germline V gene, CDR1 is WNHNN and CDR2 is SYGVQD (reference sequence). The CDR3 has 13 residues. Losses at the gene ends were 6 bases for V and 2 bases for J; bases not matched to a gene: 3. CDR3 nucleotide sequence: TGCGCCAGCAGGCCGGGACAGCAAGAGACCCAGTACTTC. Translating gives CASRPGQQETQYF.

The rearrangement uses TRBV6-6 and TRBJ1-5; 8 bases fit TRBD1. Germline lookup yields CDR1 MNHNY and CDR2 SVGAGI (reference sequence). V gave up 6 bases and J gave up 4 bases; unmatched junction bases: 2. This CDR3 is 13 amino acids long. The DNA of the CDR3 is TGTGCCAGCAGAACAGGGGGGAATCAGCCCCAGCATTTT. The encoded protein is CASRTGGNQPQHF.

The chain recombines TRBV5-1 with TRBJ2-3, with a tentative D call TRBD2 (6 bases). V lost 7 bases to trimming and J lost 2 bases, with 14 bases between them. CDR1 and CDR2 (germline): SGHRS, YFSETQ. The CDR3 sequence is 14 residues long. This chain's CDR3 is CASSPGEVTDTQYF. DNA of the CDR3: TGCGCCAGCTCCCCGGGGGAAGTCACAGATACGCAGTATTTT.

The V and J genes are TRBV5-4 and TRBJ2-2; 12 bases align to TRBD2. Per the germline V gene, CDR1 is SGHNT and CDR2 is YYREEE (reference sequence). There are 17 residues in the CDR3. Unmatched junction bases numbered 7, after V lost 4 bases and J lost 3 bases. The CDR3 sequence is CASSLASGRADTGELFF. The CDR3 DNA is TGTGCCAGCAGCCTCGCTAGCGGGAGGGCTGACACCGGGGAGCTGTTTTTT. Drawing the rest from reference TRBV5-4 and TRBJ2-2, the complete variable domain is ETGVTQSPTHLIKTRGQQVTLRCSSQSGHNTVSWYQQALGQGPQFIFQYYREEENGRGNFPPRFSGLQFPNYSSELNVNALELDDSALYLCASSLASGRADTGELFFGEGSRLTVL.

This clone came up a few times. CDR3 region: CASSLAPGPRYEQYF. The CDR3 DNA follows: TGTGCCAGCAGCTTAGCCCCGGGACCTCGCTACGAGCAGTACTTC. J is TRBJ2-5 and V is TRBV11-2, with D perhaps matching TRBD1 or TRBD2 (5 bases each). The assigned J gene may be wrong: the sequence end matches TRBJ2-7 better. Germline V CDR1 and CDR2: SGHAT, FQNNGV. The CDR3 loop spans 15 amino acids.

The J gene is TRBJ1-5, the V gene TRBV19; D not certain. Trimming stripped 0 bases from V and 0 bases from J, with 9 bases between. The length of the CDR3 is 16 residues. The germline CDR1 and CDR2 sequences are LNHDA and SQIVND (reference sequence). The CDR3 DNA follows: TGTGCCAGTAGTATAGATAGGAGCTATAGCAATCAGCCCCAGCATTTT. It yields the protein CASSIDRSYSNQPQHF.

The genes are TRBV7-8 and TRBJ1-2; D not certain. Looked up from germline, CDR1 is SGHVS and CDR2 is FQNEAQ. CDR3 length: 15 residues. Trimming took 3 bases from V and 0 from J, leaving 11 bases between them. CDR3 nucleotide sequence: TGTGCCAGCAGCTTTGGAGGTTCAGCTAACTATGGCTACACCTTC. Its translation: CASSFGGSANYGYTF.

V usage is TRBV15 and J usage is TRBJ1-5; D perhaps matches TRBD1 (6 bases). Germline-derived CDR1 and CDR2 are LNHNV and YYDKDF (reference sequence). The V and J ends lost 0 bases and 4 bases respectively, with 13 bases between them. The CDR3 is 16 residues long. The CDR3 coding sequence is TGTGCCACCAGCAGAGATCGCAGGGGAGGGAATCAGCCCCAGCATTTT. As protein: CATSRDRRGGNQPQHF. The full variable domain, completed using reference TRBV15 and TRBJ1-5, is DAMVIQNPRYQVTQFGKPVTLSCSQTLNHNVMYWYQQKSSQAPKLLFHYYDKDFNNEADTPDNFQSRRPNTSFCFLDIRSPGLGDTAMYLCATSRDRRGGNQPQHFGDGTRLSIL.